This T cell receptor beta chain was captured by sequencing in a study of identical twins. Points on this clonotype: What it binds is not known. The junction departs from the called germline gene at one end, perhaps through a read error.

Points from the study as a whole: High-abundance cord blood beta clonotypes had fewer insertions; memory repertoires showed none. Modeled out-of-frame TCR alpha sharing in monozygotic twins fell below observed levels.

It was template switching that added a universal primer site, and there were unique molecular identifiers on the cDNA. One entry per CDR3 protein results from TCRdb running MiXCR on the 5' RACE reads. The data show hundreds of thousands of distinct CDR3 sequences, roughly 7.2% seen once. These data were also reused for a study on yellow fever vaccine responses in identical twins. From that report: Twins showed a vaccine T cell response that reportedly seemed partly convergent, partly personalized.

The receptor was derived from a woman younger than 30 in good health. Material: PBMCs.

The CDR3 loop is CASSQGFRGTDTQYF. In DNA form, the CDR3 reads TGTGCCAGCAGTCAAGGCTTCAGGGGCACAGATACGCAGTATTTT. V gene TRBV3-1 combines with J gene TRBJ2-3, with a weak D call TRBD1 (5 bases). There are 15 residues in the CDR3. Germline loops: CDR1 LGHDT, CDR2 YNNKEL (reference sequence).